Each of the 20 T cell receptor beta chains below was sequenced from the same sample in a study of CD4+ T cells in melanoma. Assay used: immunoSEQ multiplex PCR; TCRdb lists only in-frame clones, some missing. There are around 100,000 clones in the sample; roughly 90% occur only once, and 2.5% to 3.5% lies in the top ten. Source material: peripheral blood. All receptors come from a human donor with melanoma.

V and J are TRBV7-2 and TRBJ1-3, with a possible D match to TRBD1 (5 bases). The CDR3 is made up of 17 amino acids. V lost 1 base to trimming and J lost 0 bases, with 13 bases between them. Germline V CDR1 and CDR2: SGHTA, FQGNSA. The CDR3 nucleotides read TGTGCCAGCAGCTTAGGGCCCTTGACAGTCTCTGGAAACACCATATATTTT. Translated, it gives CASSLGPLTVSGNTIYF.

This CDR3 reads CASSELGSWDYLGETQYF. The CDR3 DNA reads as TGTGCCAGCAGTGAACTGGGGTCTTGGGACTACCTTGGGGAGACCCAGTACTTC. V gene TRBV6-1 combines with J gene TRBJ2-5; 7 bases fit TRBD2. The V gene's germline CDR1 is MNHNS and CDR2 SASEGT. This CDR3 contains 18 residues. V trimming: 2 bases; J trimming: 5 bases; junction bases outside the gene matches: 17.

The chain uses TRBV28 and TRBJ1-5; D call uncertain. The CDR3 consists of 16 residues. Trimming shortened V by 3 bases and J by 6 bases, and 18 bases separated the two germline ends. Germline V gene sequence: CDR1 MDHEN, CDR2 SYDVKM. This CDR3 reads CASSLVASLGGQPQHF. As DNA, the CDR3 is TGTGCCAGCAGTTTGGTCGCCTCCTTGGGCGGTCAGCCCCAGCATTTT.

The CDR3 loop reads CASGPRGGYTF. The CDR3 coding sequence is TGTGCCTCAGGTCCTAGGGGTGGCTACACCTTC. This chain links TRBV19 with TRBJ1-2, with D possibly TRBD1 on 5 matching bases. The CDR3 totals 11 residues. CDR1 is LNHDA and CDR2 is SQIVND in the germline V gene (reference sequence). Trimming took off 11 bases at V and 7 bases at J, with 14 bases between the two ends.

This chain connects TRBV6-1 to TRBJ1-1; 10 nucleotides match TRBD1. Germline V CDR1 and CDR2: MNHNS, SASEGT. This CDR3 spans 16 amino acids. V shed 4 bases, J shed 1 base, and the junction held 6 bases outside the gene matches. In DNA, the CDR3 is TGTGCCAGCAGTGCAGACAGGGGGCTAAGGAACACTGAAGCTTTCTTT. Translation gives CASSADRGLRNTEAFF.

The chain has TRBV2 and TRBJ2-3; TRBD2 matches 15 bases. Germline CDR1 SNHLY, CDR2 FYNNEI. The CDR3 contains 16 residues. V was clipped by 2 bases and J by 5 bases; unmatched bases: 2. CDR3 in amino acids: CASSEQGLAGGDTQYF. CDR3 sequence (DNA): TGTGCCAGCAGTGAACAGGGACTAGCGGGAGGAGATACGCAGTATTTT.

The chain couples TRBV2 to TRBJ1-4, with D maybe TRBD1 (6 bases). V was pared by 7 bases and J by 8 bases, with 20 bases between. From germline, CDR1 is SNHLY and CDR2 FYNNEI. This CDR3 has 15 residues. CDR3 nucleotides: TGTGCCAGCACCCCCCCTTGGGACATCTTCGAAAAACTGTTTTTT. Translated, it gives CASTPPWDIFEKLFF. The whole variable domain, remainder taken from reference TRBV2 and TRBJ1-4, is EPEVTQTPSHQVTQMGQEVILRCVPISNHLYFYWYRQILGQKVEFLVSFYNNEISEKSEIFDDQFSVERPDGSNFTLKIRSTKLEDSAMYFCASTPPWDIFEKLFFGSGTQLSVL.

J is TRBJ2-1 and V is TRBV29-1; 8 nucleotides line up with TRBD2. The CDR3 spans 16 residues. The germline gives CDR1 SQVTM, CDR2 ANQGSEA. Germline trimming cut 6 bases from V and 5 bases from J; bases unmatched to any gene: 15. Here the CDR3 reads CSVPFPGLGVDNEQFF. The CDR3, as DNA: TGCAGCGTCCCGTTTCCGGGACTAGGCGTGGACAATGAGCAGTTCTTC.

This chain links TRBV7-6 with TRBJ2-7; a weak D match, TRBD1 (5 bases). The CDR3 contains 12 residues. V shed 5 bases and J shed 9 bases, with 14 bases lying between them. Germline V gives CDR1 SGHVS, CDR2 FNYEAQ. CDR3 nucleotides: TGTGCCAGCAGCGAGACAGCTGTTGGGCAGTACTTC. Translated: CASSETAVGQYF.

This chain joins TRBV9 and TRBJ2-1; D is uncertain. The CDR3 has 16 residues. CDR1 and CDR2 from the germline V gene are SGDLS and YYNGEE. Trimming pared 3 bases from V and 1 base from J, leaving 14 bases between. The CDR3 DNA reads TGTGCCAGCAGCGGCCGCAGGTTAGGGTCCTACAATGAGCAGTTCTTC. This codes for CASSGRRLGSYNEQFF.

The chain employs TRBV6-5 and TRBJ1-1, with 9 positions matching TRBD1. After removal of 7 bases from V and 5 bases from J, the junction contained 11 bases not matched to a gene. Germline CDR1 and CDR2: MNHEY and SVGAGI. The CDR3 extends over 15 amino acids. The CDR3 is CASITPRQGETEAFF. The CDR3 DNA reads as TGTGCCAGCATCACCCCAAGACAGGGGGAAACTGAAGCTTTCTTT.

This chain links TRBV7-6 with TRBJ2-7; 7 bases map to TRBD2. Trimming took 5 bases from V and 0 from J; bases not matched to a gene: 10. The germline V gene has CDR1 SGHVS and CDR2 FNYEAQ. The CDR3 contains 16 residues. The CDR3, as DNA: TGTGCCAGCAGCCCCGGGGGAGGGACGAGCTCCTACGAGCAGTACTTC. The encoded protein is CASSPGGGTSSYEQYF.

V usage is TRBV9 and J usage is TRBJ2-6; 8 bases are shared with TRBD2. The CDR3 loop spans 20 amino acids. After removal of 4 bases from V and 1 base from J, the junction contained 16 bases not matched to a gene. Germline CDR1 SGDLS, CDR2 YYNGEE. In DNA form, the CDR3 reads TGTGCCAGCAGCTCACGCGGGAGGACAGCTTCTTTTTCTGGGGCCAACGTCCTGACTTTC. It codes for CASSSRGRTASFSGANVLTF. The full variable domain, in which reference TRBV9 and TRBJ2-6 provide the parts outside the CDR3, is DSGVTQTPKHLITATGQRVTLRCSPRSGDLSVYWYQQSLDQGLQFLIQYYNGEERAKGNILERFSAQQFPDLHSELNLSSLELGDSALYFCASSSRGRTASFSGANVLTFGAGSRLTVL.

CDR3 bases: TGTGCCAGCAGCCATAAGACTAGCGGGGCAACGGCTGGGGCCAACGTCCTGACTTTC. Translating it yields CASSHKTSGATAGANVLTF. The genes are TRBV4-2 and TRBJ2-6, with TRBD2 matching 11 bases. The CDR3 has 19 residues. The V gene end was trimmed by 3 bases and the J gene end by 2 bases; junction bases not matched to a gene: 9. Germline-derived CDR1 and CDR2 are LGHNA and YNFKEQ.

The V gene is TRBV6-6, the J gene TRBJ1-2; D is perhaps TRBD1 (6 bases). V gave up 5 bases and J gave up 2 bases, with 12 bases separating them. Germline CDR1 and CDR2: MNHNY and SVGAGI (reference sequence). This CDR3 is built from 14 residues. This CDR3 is CASSGGQTNYGYTF. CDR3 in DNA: TGTGCCAGCAGTGGCGGACAGACGAACTATGGCTACACCTTC.

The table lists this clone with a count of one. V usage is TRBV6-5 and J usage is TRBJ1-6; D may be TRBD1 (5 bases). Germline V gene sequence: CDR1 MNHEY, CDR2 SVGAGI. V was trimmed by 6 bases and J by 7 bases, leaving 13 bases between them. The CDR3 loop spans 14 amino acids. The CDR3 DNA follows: TGTGCCAGCAGCCACCGGGACCGAAATTCACCCCTCCACTTT. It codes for CASSHRDRNSPLHF.

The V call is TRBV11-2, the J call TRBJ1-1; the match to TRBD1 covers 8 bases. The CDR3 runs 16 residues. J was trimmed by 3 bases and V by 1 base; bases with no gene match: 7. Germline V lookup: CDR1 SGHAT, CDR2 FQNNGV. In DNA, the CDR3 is TGTGCCAGCAGCTTAGGGCCCAGGGGGCGAGACACTGAAGCTTTCTTT. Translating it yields CASSLGPRGRDTEAFF.

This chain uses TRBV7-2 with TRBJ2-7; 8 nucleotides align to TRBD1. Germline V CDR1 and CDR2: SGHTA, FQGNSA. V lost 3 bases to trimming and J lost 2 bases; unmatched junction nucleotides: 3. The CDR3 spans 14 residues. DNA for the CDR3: TGTGCCAGCAGCTTCCGGACAGGGACCTACGAGCAGTACTTC. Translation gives CASSFRTGTYEQYF.

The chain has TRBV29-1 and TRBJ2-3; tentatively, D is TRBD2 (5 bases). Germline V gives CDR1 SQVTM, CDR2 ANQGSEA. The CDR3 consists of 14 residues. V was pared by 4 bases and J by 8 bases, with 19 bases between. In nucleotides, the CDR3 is TGCAGCGTTGGGAGGACCCCGATTGGGCGTACGCAGTATTTT. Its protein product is CSVGRTPIGRTQYF.

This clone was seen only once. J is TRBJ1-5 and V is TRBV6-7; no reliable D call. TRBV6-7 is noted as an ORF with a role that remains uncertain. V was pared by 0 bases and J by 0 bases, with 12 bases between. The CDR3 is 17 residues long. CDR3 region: CASSYSTGVYSNQPQHF. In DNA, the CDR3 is TGTGCCAGCAGTTACTCGACGGGAGTCTATAGCAATCAGCCCCAGCATTTT.